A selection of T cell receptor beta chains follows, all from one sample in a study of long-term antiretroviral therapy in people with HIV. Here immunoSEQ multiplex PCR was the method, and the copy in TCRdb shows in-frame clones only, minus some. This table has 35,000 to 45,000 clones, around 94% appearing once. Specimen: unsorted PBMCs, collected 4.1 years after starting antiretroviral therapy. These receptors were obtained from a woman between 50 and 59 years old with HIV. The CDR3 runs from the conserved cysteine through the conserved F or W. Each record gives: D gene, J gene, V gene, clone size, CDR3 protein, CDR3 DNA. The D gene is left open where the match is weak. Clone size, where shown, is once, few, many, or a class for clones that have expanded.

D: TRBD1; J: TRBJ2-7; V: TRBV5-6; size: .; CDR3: CASSPGQGGYEQYF; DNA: TGTGCCAGCAGTCCGGGACAGGGGGGCTACGAGCAGTACTTC
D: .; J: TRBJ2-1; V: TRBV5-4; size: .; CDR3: CASTRDGSSYNEQFF; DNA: TGTGCCAGCACCAGGGACGGCAGCTCCTACAATGAGCAGTTCTTC
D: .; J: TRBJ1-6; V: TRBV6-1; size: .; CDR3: CASSVSSNSPLHF; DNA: TGTGCCAGCAGTGTTAGTAGCAATTCACCCCTCCACTTT
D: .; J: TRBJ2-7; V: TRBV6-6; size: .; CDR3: CASTQRYEQYF; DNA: TGTGCCAGCACCCAGCGGTACGAGCAGTACTTC
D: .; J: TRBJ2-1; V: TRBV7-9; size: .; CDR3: CASSHPLYNEQFF; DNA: TGTGCCAGCAGCCATCCCCTGTACAATGAGCAGTTCTTC
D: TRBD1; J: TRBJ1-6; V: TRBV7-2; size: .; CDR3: CASSSGQGASPLHF; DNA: TGTGCCAGCAGCTCGGGACAGGGCGCCTCACCCCTCCACTTT
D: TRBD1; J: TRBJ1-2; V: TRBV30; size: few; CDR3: CAWGQAPFGGYTF; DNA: TGTGCCTGGGGACAGGCCCCCTTCGGTGGCTACACCTTC
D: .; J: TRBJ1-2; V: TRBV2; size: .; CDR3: CASSETPERSYGYTF; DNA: TGTGCCAGCAGTGAAACCCCAGAGAGGTCCTATGGCTACACCTTC
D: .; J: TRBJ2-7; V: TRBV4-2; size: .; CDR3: CASSQDRDFLTSSYEQYF; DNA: TGTGCCAGCAGCCAAGACCGGGACTTTCTAACCTCCTCCTACGAGCAGTACTTC
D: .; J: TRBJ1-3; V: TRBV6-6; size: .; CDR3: CASSSGQLSGNTIYF; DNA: TGTGCCAGCAGTTCTGGACAGCTCTCTGGAAACACCATATATTTT
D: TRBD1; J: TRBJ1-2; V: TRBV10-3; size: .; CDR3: CASSVEGAPPYGYTF; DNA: TGTGCCAGCAGTGTTGAGGGGGCGCCCCCCTATGGCTACACCTTC
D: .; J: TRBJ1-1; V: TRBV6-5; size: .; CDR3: CASSYTNTEAFF; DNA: TGTGCCAGCTCGTACACGAACACTGAAGCTTTCTTT